This T cell receptor beta chain was captured in a study of cytotoxic CD8 clonotypes in ibrutinib-treated CLL. The repertoire was sequenced with immunoSEQ multiplex PCR; TCRdb's copy has only in-frame clones and lacks some. This repertoire shows roughly 150,000 clones, about 88% found once; its top ten account for 3% to 3.5%. Germline V CDR1 and CDR2: ENHRY, SYGVKD. V lost 6 bases and J 10 bases, leaving 13 bases between the germline ends. The CDR3 runs to 11 residues. The input for sequencing was PBMCs, taken at disease progression, from a patient treated with ibrutinib. The source of this sequence is a human donor with chronic lymphocytic leukemia. The rearrangement uses TRBV10-3 and TRBJ2-7; a possible D gene is TRBD1 (6 bases). The CDR3 here is CAISENREQYF. The CDR3 DNA is TGTGCCATCAGCGAGAACAGGGAACAGTACTTC.